This is a list of T cell receptor beta chains from one sample in a study of blood T cell repertoires in COVID-19. Measured with immunoSEQ multiplex PCR; TCRdb has only the in-frame clones, and not every one. Of approximately 190,000 clones in the sample, roughly four fifths are singletons; the top ten hold around 6.5%. Specimen: peripheral blood. These TCRs come from a woman aged 40 to 50 with acute or convalescent COVID-19. The CDR3 runs from the conserved cysteine through the conserved F or W. The order of the fields is clone size, J gene, D gene, V gene, CDR3 protein, CDR3 DNA. A D gene is named only where the DNA matches it firmly. Size is stated for part of the rows, as once, few or many counts, or as a class when the clone is expanded.

.,TRBJ2-5,TRBD2,TRBV5-1,CASRRLAAEETQYF,TGCGCCAGCCGAAGACTAGCGGCAGAAGAGACCCAGTACTTC
.,TRBJ2-7,TRBD2,TRBV14,CASSARPSGGSYEQYF,TGTGCCAGCAGCGCCCGCCCTAGCGGGGGTTCCTACGAGCAGTACTTC
.,TRBJ2-2,TRBD2,TRBV11-3,CASSSRTSGTNTGELFF,TGTGCCAGCAGCTCGCGGACTAGCGGGACGAACACCGGGGAGCTGTTTTTT
.,TRBJ2-3,TRBD2,TRBV4-1,CASSRGAGQRTDTQYF,TGCGCCAGCAGCCGGGGAGCGGGGCAACGCACAGATACGCAGTATTTT
.,TRBJ1-1,.,TRBV6-4,CASSDSPDRSTEAFF,TGTGCCAGCAGTGACTCCCCTGACAGAAGCACTGAAGCTTTCTTT
.,TRBJ1-1,.,TRBV12-3/TRBV12-4,CASTIGGTEAFF,TGTGCCAGCACCATTGGAGGGACTGAAGCTTTCTTT
.,TRBJ2-1,TRBD1,TRBV28,CASSTQGVRSDEQFF,TGTGCCAGCAGTACACAGGGGGTCCGGTCGGATGAGCAGTTCTTC
.,TRBJ1-5,.,TRBV25-1,CASSVLDSSQPQHF,TGTGCCAGCAGTGTTCTGGACAGCTCCCAGCCCCAGCATTTT
.,TRBJ1-5,.,TRBV28,CASSLITAESNQPQHF,TGTGCCAGCAGTTTAATAACAGCCGAAAGCAATCAGCCCCAGCATTTT
.,TRBJ2-5,.,TRBV18,CASSPTTEETQYF,TGTGCCAGCTCACCAACTACTGAAGAGACCCAGTACTTC
once,TRBJ1-4,.,TRBV4-2,CASSQVAGPKHNEKLFF,TGTGCCAGCAGCCAAGTTGCAGGGCCGAAGCATAATGAAAAACTGTTTTTT
.,TRBJ2-2,.,TRBV28,CASSFYPLEAANTGELFF,TGTGCCAGCAGTTTCTATCCCCTGGAGGCAGCGAACACCGGGGAGCTGTTTTTT
.,TRBJ2-1,TRBD2,TRBV19,CASTLAGTGNEQFF,TGTGCCAGTACATTAGCGGGAACGGGGAATGAGCAGTTCTTC
few,TRBJ2-7,TRBD2,TRBV3-1/TRBV3-2,CASSYRGGEYYEQYF,TGTGCCAGCAGCTACCGCGGGGGGGAGTACTACGAGCAGTACTTC
.,TRBJ2-5,.,TRBV10-1,CASSDSQETQYF,TGCGCCAGCAGTGACTCCCAAGAGACCCAGTACTTC
medium-sized,TRBJ1-1,TRBD1,TRBV28,CASSFLPGTGGTTEAFF,TGTGCCAGCAGTTTCCTTCCCGGGACAGGGGGTACCACTGAAGCTTTCTTT
few,TRBJ1-5,TRBD1,TRBV7-8,CASSLARGHISQPQHF,TGTGCCAGCAGCTTAGCCAGGGGGCACATTTCGCAGCCCCAGCATTTT
.,TRBJ1-4,.,TRBV30,CAFGGRGNEKLFF,TGTGCCTTTGGAGGGCGGGGAAACGAAAAACTGTTTTTT
.,TRBJ2-3,TRBD2,TRBV10-3,CAITRTSGESTDTQYF,TGTGCCATCACCCGGACTAGCGGGGAAAGCACAGATACGCAGTATTTT
.,TRBJ2-5,.,TRBV7-9,CASSLPSRNPQETQYF,TGTGCCAGCAGCTTACCGTCCAGGAACCCTCAAGAGACCCAGTACTTC
.,TRBJ2-7,.,TRBV6-1,CASSSSGARYEQYF,TGTGCCAGCAGTTCGTCAGGGGCAAGGTACGAGCAGTACTTC
.,TRBJ1-1,.,TRBV30,CAWSVLGGHTEAFF,TGTGCCTGGAGTGTACTAGGAGGGCACACTGAAGCTTTCTTT
.,TRBJ1-2,TRBD1,TRBV6-5,CASSPDRGYGYTF,TGTGCCAGCAGTCCCGACAGGGGGTATGGCTACACCTTC
.,TRBJ1-6,.,TRBV30,CAWRMGGGPPRNSPLHF,TGTGCCTGGAGGATGGGGGGTGGACCCCCGCGCAACTCACCCCTCCACTTT
.,TRBJ1-5,TRBD1,TRBV28,CASSSMDRGPGKSQHF,TGTGCCAGCAGTTCTATGGACAGGGGGCCCGGCAAATCCCAGCATTTT
few,TRBJ1-6,.,TRBV19,CASRRQVDSPLHF,TGTGCCAGTAGGAGGCAAGTGGATTCACCCCTCCACTTT
.,TRBJ2-6,.,TRBV29-1,CSVEDRGRRRAGANVLTF,TGCAGCGTTGAAGATCGTGGAAGGCGGAGAGCTGGGGCCAACGTCCTGACTTTC
once,TRBJ2-7,.,TRBV2,CASSVGRIAYEQYF,TGTGCCAGCAGTGTGGGGCGGATAGCCTACGAGCAGTACTTC